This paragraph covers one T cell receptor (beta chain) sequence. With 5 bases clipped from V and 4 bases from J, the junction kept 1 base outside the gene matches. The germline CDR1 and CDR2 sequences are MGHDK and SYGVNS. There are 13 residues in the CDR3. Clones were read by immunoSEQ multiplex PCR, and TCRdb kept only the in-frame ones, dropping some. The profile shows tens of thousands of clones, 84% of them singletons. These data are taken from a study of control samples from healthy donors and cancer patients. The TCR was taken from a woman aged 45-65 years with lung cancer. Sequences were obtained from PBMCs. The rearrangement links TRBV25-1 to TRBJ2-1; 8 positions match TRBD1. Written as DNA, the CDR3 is TGTGCCAGCAGTACAGGGGGATACAATGAGCAGTTCTTC. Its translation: CASSTGGYNEQFF.